This passage covers 32 T cell receptor beta chains from one sample sequenced in a study of blood T cell repertoires in COVID-19. TCRdb's table, derived via immunoSEQ multiplex PCR, lists solely in-frame clones and lacks some. The repertoire holds about 130,000 clones, with 80% to 85% as singletons. Sequencing used peripheral blood. The receptors come from a woman between 55 and 75 years old with active or convalescent COVID-19.

V gene TRBV7-9 combines with J gene TRBJ1-1, with D possibly being TRBD1 (5 bases). The CDR3 totals 14 residues. Trimming removed 0 bases from V and 5 bases from J, with 10 bases in between. Germline V gene lookup returns CDR1 SEHNR and CDR2 FQNEAQ (reference sequence). Here the CDR3 reads CASSLAGRETEAFF. For the CDR3, the DNA is TGTGCCAGCAGCTTAGCGGGCAGGGAAACTGAAGCTTTCTTT.

The CDR3 region has the DNA TGTGCCAGCAGCACCCGACAGGGCCGCACAGATACGCAGTATTTT. Amino acids: CASSTRQGRTDTQYF. The chain recombines TRBV11-1 with TRBJ2-3, with 7 positions matching TRBD1. J was trimmed by 1 base and V by 5 bases; bases with no gene match: 6. Germline-derived CDR1 and CDR2 are SGHAT and FQDESV (reference sequence). CDR3 length: 15 amino acids.

The rearrangement uses TRBV3-1 (or the pseudogene TRBV3-2) and TRBJ2-2; D gene unclear. The CDR3 length is 16 residues. Germline loops: CDR1 LGHDT, CDR2 YNNKEL (reference sequence). V lost 0 bases to trimming and J lost 6 bases, with 14 bases between them. CDR3 in amino acids: CASSQDLTPIAGELFF. The DNA of the CDR3 is TGTGCCAGCAGCCAAGATCTAACCCCCATTGCCGGGGAGCTGTTTTTT.

This chain uses TRBV18 with TRBJ1-1; TRBD1 matches 9 bases. Losses at the gene ends were 4 bases for V and 2 bases for J; bases not matched to a gene: 14. This CDR3 comprises 18 residues. Germline V gene data show CDR1 as KGHSH and CDR2 as LQKENI. For the CDR3, the DNA is TGTGCCAGCTCACTAGAGACCCTTACAGGGGGCGGCAACACTGAAGCTTTCTTT. Protein: CASSLETLTGGGNTEAFF.

The chain is built from TRBV4-3 and TRBJ1-1, with 7 positions matching TRBD1. Germline lookup yields CDR1 LGHNA and CDR2 YSLEER. CDR3 size: 14 residues. The V and J ends lost 4 bases and 1 base, in that order; junction bases with no gene match: 3. CDR3 in amino acids: CASSPGTANTEAFF. CDR3 bases: TGCGCCAGCAGCCCAGGGACAGCGAACACTGAAGCTTTCTTT.

This clone appeared many times. The chain couples TRBV28 to TRBJ1-3, with D uncertain. Trimming stripped 5 bases from V and 1 base from J, with 15 bases between. Germline-derived CDR1 and CDR2 are MDHEN and SYDVKM. The CDR3 is 16 amino acids. CDR3: CASSHRPGKSGNTIYF. The CDR3, as DNA: TGTGCCAGCAGTCACCGCCCGGGAAAGTCTGGAAACACCATATATTTT. The whole variable domain, filled in from reference TRBV28 and TRBJ1-3, reads DVKVTQSSRYLVKRTGEKVFLECVQDMDHENMFWYRQDPGLGLRLIYFSYDVKMKEKGDIPEGYSVSREKKERFSLILESASTNQTSMYLCASSHRPGKSGNTIYFGEGSWLTVV.

The rearrangement links TRBV27 to TRBJ2-7, with 9 bases fitting TRBD1. The CDR3 is made up of 14 amino acids. V gave up 4 bases and J gave up 4 bases; unmatched junction bases: 5. CDR1 and CDR2 from the germline V gene are MNHEY and SMNVEV (reference sequence). The CDR3 spells CASSSGTGLYEQYF. The CDR3 DNA sequence: TGTGCCAGCAGTTCCGGGACAGGGTTGTACGAGCAGTACTTC.

This clone showed up just once. The J gene is TRBJ2-7, the V gene TRBV12-3 or TRBV12-4; tentative D call: TRBD1 (5 bases). Trimming shortened V by 3 bases and J by 3 bases, and 9 bases separated the two germline ends. The CDR3 extends over 13 amino acids. CDR3 coding DNA: TGTGCCAGCAGTTTCGGACACTACTACGAGCAGTACTTC. This encodes CASSFGHYYEQYF.

This chain connects TRBV30 to TRBJ1-5; 7 positions agree with TRBD1. V was clipped by 3 bases and J by 7 bases; unmatched bases: 9. The CDR3 contains 14 residues. The germline gives CDR1 GTSNPN, CDR2 SVGIG (reference sequence). The CDR3 nucleotides read TGTGCCTGGAGAGTTACAGGGGCAGGGCAGCCCCAGCATTTT. Amino acids: CAWRVTGAGQPQHF.

The chain uses TRBV2 and TRBJ1-5; D may be TRBD1 (6 bases). CDR1 and CDR2 from the germline V gene are SNHLY and FYNNEI. This CDR3 has 17 residues. Trimming removed 6 bases at V and 0 bases at J, with 18 bases between. The CDR3 sequence is CASSLVQGPNSNQPQHF. CDR3 sequence (DNA): TGTGCCAGCAGCCTGGTTCAGGGGCCTAATAGCAATCAGCCCCAGCATTTT.

This rearrangement joins TRBV24-1 to TRBJ2-3, with TRBD1 identical over 9 bases. V shed 5 bases, J shed 2 bases, and the junction held 10 bases outside the gene matches. The CDR3 consists of 17 residues. The germline CDR1 and CDR2 sequences are KGHDR and SFDVKD. CDR3 protein: CATSGGQGGMSTDTQYF. CDR3 in DNA: TGTGCCACCAGTGGGGGACAGGGAGGCATGTCCACAGATACGCAGTATTTT.

V usage is TRBV6-5 and J usage is TRBJ2-7; 8 nucleotides line up with TRBD1. V shed 5 bases, J shed 5 bases, and the junction held 5 bases outside the gene matches. This CDR3 spans 13 amino acids. Germline assignment: CDR1 MNHEY and CDR2 SVGAGI. CDR3 coding DNA: TGTGCCAGCAGTAGGGACAGGCCGAACGAGCAGTACGTC. Amino acid sequence: CASSRDRPNEQYV.

The V and J genes are TRBV28 and TRBJ2-7; D may be TRBD2 (5 bases). In germline, CDR1 is MDHEN, CDR2 SYDVKM. Trimming removed 6 bases at V and 0 bases at J, with 12 bases between. The CDR3 spans 14 residues. CDR3 protein: CASRNSGPSYEQYF. CDR3 nucleotides: TGTGCCAGCAGGAACAGCGGTCCCTCCTACGAGCAGTACTTC.

The chain recombines TRBV28 with TRBJ2-1; D gene unclear. Germline values: CDR1 MDHEN, CDR2 SYDVKM. The CDR3 has 11 amino acids. V gave up 3 bases and J gave up 8 bases, with 5 bases separating them. The CDR3 here is CASSFFDEQFF. CDR3 sequence (DNA): TGTGCCAGCAGTTTCTTCGATGAGCAGTTCTTC.

The V gene is TRBV27, the J gene TRBJ2-2, with 9 bases fitting TRBD1. The trim removed 5 bases at V and 6 bases at J, leaving 4 bases unmatched. Per the germline V gene, CDR1 is MNHEY and CDR2 is SMNVEV (reference sequence). There are 14 residues in the CDR3. CDR3 DNA sequence: TGTGCCAGCAGTCATACAGGGGGCGCCGGGGAGCTGTTTTTT. Its protein is CASSHTGGAGELFF.

The chain employs TRBV10-2 and TRBJ2-5; a weak D match, TRBD2 (7 bases). The V end was cut by 3 bases, the J end by 5 bases, with 13 bases between. The length of the CDR3 is 14 residues. Per the germline V gene, CDR1 is WSHSY and CDR2 is SAAADI. The chain's CDR3 is CASSDWGGGETQYF. The CDR3 nucleotides are TGCGCCAGCAGTGATTGGGGGGGCGGGGAGACCCAGTACTTC.

This clone came up many times. This chain links TRBV30 with TRBJ1-4; a possible D gene is TRBD1 (5 bases). V was pared by 4 bases and J by 8 bases, with 20 bases between. Germline V gene lookup returns CDR1 GTSNPN and CDR2 SVGIG (reference sequence). The CDR3 totals 15 residues. CDR3 protein: CAWTMTGGSVEKLFF. The CDR3 coding sequence is TGTGCCTGGACTATGACCGGGGGGTCGGTAGAAAAACTGTTTTTT.

This sequence joins TRBV9 and TRBJ1-4; D is unresolved. CDR1 SGDLS and CDR2 YYNGEE come from the germline V gene. The length of the CDR3 is 14 residues. Between the trimmed V and J ends, which lost 0 bases and 7 bases, there was a span of 10 bases. The CDR3 spells CASSVVTEGEKLFF. The CDR3 region has the DNA TGTGCCAGCAGCGTAGTAACAGAGGGTGAAAAACTGTTTTTT.

This clone was picked up a small number of times. The chain links TRBV15 to TRBJ1-5; TRBD1 aligns across 8 bases. CDR3 length: 16 amino acids. Per germline, CDR1 LNHNV and CDR2 YYDKDF (reference sequence). The V and J ends lost 1 base and 2 bases, in that order; junction bases with no gene match: 4. CDR3 region: CATSRVTGVGNQPQHF. CDR3 sequence (DNA): TGTGCCACCAGCAGAGTGACAGGGGTAGGCAATCAGCCCCAGCATTTT.

This clone was seen ten or more times. V gene TRBV3-1 (or the pseudogene TRBV3-2) combines with J gene TRBJ2-5, with 10 bases identical to TRBD2. The CDR3 runs 17 residues. J gave up 5 bases and V 1 base, and 10 bases lay outside the gene matches. The V gene's germline CDR1 is LGHDT and CDR2 YNNKEL (reference sequence). The CDR3 nucleotides read TGTGCCAGCAGCCAAGCTCGAGCGGGGGGGAGGGTGGAGACCCAGTACTTC. It is translated as CASSQARAGGRVETQYF.

Only a few counts were recorded for this clone. The chain recombines TRBV3-1 (or the pseudogene TRBV3-2) with TRBJ1-4, with 9 bases identical to TRBD1. The germline V gene encodes CDR1 LGHDT and CDR2 YNNKEL (reference sequence). The CDR3 covers 15 residues. V lost 3 bases, J lost 7 bases, and 6 bases stayed unmatched. CDR3 nucleotide sequence: TGTGCCAGCAGCCAGCCCACGGGACAGGGTGAAAAACTGTTTTTT. Translated, it gives CASSQPTGQGEKLFF.

The V call is TRBV12-3 or TRBV12-4, the J call TRBJ1-1; a weak D match, TRBD1 (5 bases). Trimming cost V 5 bases and J 7 bases, with 11 bases left between them. The CDR3 is 12 residues long. CDR3 protein: CASSPRQFEAFF. CDR3 sequence (DNA): TGTGCCAGCAGTCCCCGACAGTTTGAAGCTTTCTTT.

This clone appeared a single time. The chain couples TRBV27 to TRBJ2-3, with TRBD2 matching 12 bases. Germline assignment: CDR1 MNHEY and CDR2 SMNVEV (reference sequence). The junction had 7 bases not matched to a gene; V was cut back by 6 bases and J by 6 bases. The CDR3 runs to 15 residues. The CDR3 reads CASRTRLAGDDTQYF. CDR3 nucleotides: TGTGCCAGCAGGACCCGACTAGCGGGAGATGATACGCAGTATTTT.

The rearrangement uses TRBV18 and TRBJ2-7, with D maybe TRBD2 (6 bases). The CDR3 spans 16 residues. Germline V CDR1 and CDR2: KGHSH, LQKENI. Trimming left V 2 bases short and J 6 bases short, with 20 bases between. CDR3 in DNA: TGTGCCAGCTCACCATCCCTTCCGGGAGTTTCGCTCGAGCAGTACTTC. It specifies CASSPSLPGVSLEQYF.

This chain joins TRBV12-3 or TRBV12-4 and TRBJ2-5; no reliable D call. V gave up 6 bases and J gave up 5 bases, with 10 bases separating them. The CDR3 runs to 12 residues. The chain's CDR3 is CASSPYEETQYF. In nucleotides, the CDR3 is TGTGCCAGCAGCCCCTATGAGGAGACCCAGTACTTC.

This chain joins TRBV5-4 and TRBJ2-4, with D possibly TRBD2 on 6 matching bases. The CDR3 runs to 17 residues. Germline V gene lookup returns CDR1 SGHNT and CDR2 YYREEE (reference sequence). Trimming took off 1 base at V and 6 bases at J, with 20 bases between the two ends. CDR3 amino acids: CASSLYWGEPRGNIQYF. Here the CDR3 DNA reads TGTGCCAGCAGCTTGTATTGGGGCGAACCGCGGGGAAACATTCAGTACTTC.

This clone was found a few times. CDR3 residues: CASRSWDRGTDTQYF. The CDR3 DNA reads as TGTGCCAGCAGGTCCTGGGACAGGGGAACAGATACGCAGTATTTT. The chain carries TRBV27 and TRBJ2-3; 10 bases map to TRBD1. CDR1 is MNHEY, CDR2 SMNVEV, per germline (reference sequence). The CDR3 has 15 amino acids. V lost 6 bases, J lost 3 bases, and 6 bases stayed unmatched.

V gene TRBV30 combines with J gene TRBJ2-3, with a tentative D call TRBD1 (6 bases). The CDR3 has 15 amino acids. The V end lost 5 bases, the J end lost 0 bases, and 15 bases lay between the germline ends. Germline CDR1 and CDR2: GTSNPN and SVGIG (reference sequence). In nucleotides, the CDR3 is TGTGCCTGGGATACAGGGAAGACTAGCACAGATACGCAGTATTTT. Protein sequence: CAWDTGKTSTDTQYF.

The chain employs TRBV5-1 and TRBJ2-7, with a tentative D call TRBD2 (7 bases). This CDR3 has 16 residues. The V end lost 3 bases, the J end lost 1 base, and 17 bases lay between the germline ends. CDR1 is SGHRS and CDR2 is YFSETQ in the germline V gene. The CDR3 bases are TGCGCCAGCAGCTACGGCGGGGCGGGGGCTTCCTACGAGCAGTACGTC. Protein sequence: CASSYGGAGASYEQYV.

The J gene is TRBJ1-1, the V gene TRBV10-3; TRBD1 matches at 7 bases. Per germline, CDR1 ENHRY and CDR2 SYGVKD. Losses at the gene ends were 10 bases for V and 1 base for J; bases not matched to a gene: 6. The CDR3 length is 13 residues. The CDR3, as DNA: TGTGCCAGTTACAGGGGAGGGAACACTGAAGCTTTCTTT. It encodes CASYRGGNTEAFF.

The chain joins TRBV2 to TRBJ1-2; D remains unclear. V was clipped by 1 base and J by 8 bases, with 14 bases between them. This CDR3 is 14 amino acids long. CDR1 and CDR2 (germline): SNHLY, FYNNEI. DNA for the CDR3: TGTGCCAGCAGTGAAGGAAGTGCGGGATACGGCTACACCTTC. Translated, it gives CASSEGSAGYGYTF.

For this clone: One end of the junction is discordant with germline, which a read error may explain. The chain links TRBV3-1 (or the pseudogene TRBV3-2) to TRBJ2-4; D perhaps matches TRBD1 (6 bases). CDR3 length: 12 residues. Germline lookup yields CDR1 LGHDT and CDR2 YNNKEL (reference sequence). The CDR3: CASSQDVQGRIF. The CDR3 nucleotides are TGTGCCAGCAGCCAAGATGTACAGGGACGTATCTTC.